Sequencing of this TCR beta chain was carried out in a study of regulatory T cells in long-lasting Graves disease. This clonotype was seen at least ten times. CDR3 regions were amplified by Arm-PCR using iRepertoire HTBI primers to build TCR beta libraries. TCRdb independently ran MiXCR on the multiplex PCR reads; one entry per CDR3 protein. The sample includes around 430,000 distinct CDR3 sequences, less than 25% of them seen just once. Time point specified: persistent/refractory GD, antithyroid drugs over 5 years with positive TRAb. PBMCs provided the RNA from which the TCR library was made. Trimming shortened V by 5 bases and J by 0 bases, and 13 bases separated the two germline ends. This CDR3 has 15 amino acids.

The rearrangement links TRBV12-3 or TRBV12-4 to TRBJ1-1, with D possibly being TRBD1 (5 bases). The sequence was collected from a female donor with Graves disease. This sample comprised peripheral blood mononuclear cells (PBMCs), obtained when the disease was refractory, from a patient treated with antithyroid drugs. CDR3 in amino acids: CASSPFGGMNTEAFF. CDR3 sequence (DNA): TGTGCCAGCAGTCCCTTCGGGGGAATGAACACTGAAGCTTTCTTT.